The entry below describes one TCR beta chain. This entry comes from a study of blood T cell repertoires in COVID-19. Study overall: Italy, Spain and the United States were the sources of the convalescent and acute COVID-19 samples. Sample material is recorded as cDNA or gDNA derived from T cells, B-cell-depleted T cells, or PBMCs.

Original handling: Researchers report that nucleated cell counts were estimated from reference gene primer amplification. TCRdb keeps only in-frame clones here, not all; method: immunoSEQ multiplex PCR. V and J calls and clone size are copied from that table; D and trimming were computed from the DNA. The table has about 190,000 clones, about 85% seen once; the top ten hold about 6.9%. CDR3 length: 11 amino acids. CDR1 and CDR2 (germline): MNHEY, SVGAGI. Deletions cut 6 bases from V and 3 bases from J, with 6 bases between. Enrolled during active infection, Seattle patients were then followed longitudinally.

The sequence derives from a man of 80 years or more with COVID-19, enrolled during active disease. Sample: peripheral blood. V and J are TRBV6-5 and TRBJ2-7; no firm D call. The CDR3 DNA reads as TGTGCCAGCAGACACCGCTACGAGCAGTACTTC. Translated, it gives CASRHRYEQYF.